This TCR beta chain is drawn from a study of beta chain features in type 1 diabetes (dated by TCRdb to between 2017 and 2018). For the wider study: Patients and healthy donors did not differ in mean age, gender distribution, total cell number or subset yield. Across all samples, around 99 million sorted cells were examined, and cell number per subset correlated strongly with RNA yield. Whereas all 30 or so donors provided naive and central memory subsets, regulatory and stem cell-like memory subsets were isolated from just 8 patients and about 8 healthy donors. In the study, recently diagnosed type 1 diabetes patients and matched healthy donors were compared on the TCRB repertoires of their sorted circulating CD4+ T cell subsets.

For this chain, trimming is 4 bases at the V end and 3 bases at the J end, and the number of junction bases without a gene match is 3. According to the germline V gene, CDR1 reads MGHDK and CDR2 reads SYGVNS. There are 13 amino acids in the CDR3, from cysteine to phenylalanine inclusive. Only the CDR3 part of the read is kept: 39 bases, read in frame from the first base. A word on this clone: The antigen it binds to is not known. No much larger clonotype is one base removed from it; base qualities were not supplied. Other DNA sequences in this sample translate to the same CDR3.

Each donor gave one peripheral blood draw, averaging approximately 110 mL, which was collected into heparinised tubes. A BD FACSAria II was used to sort naive, central memory, regulatory and stem cell-like memory CD4+ T cells with a panel that included CD45RO, CCR7, CD25, CD127, CD95 and CD27. All sorted populations exceeded 95% purity. PBMCs were separated immediately by Lymphoprep density gradient centrifugation and were stained directly, without being cultured. To minimize batch effects, samples were stained and sorted in pairs, one healthy donor with one patient per experiment. The investigation overall reported the following: At VDJ recombination sites, patients with type 1 diabetes made fewer insertions and deleted more nucleotides, a pattern implying thymic rearrangement abnormalities. PCR might favor shorter templates, but patient and control samples were amplified and corrected together, so any skew would affect both groups equally. Naive, central memory and regulatory TCRB repertoires appeared to be more similar among patients than among healthy donors. Because cDNA was sequenced instead of genomic DNA, activated cells with high expression could be over-represented, although the groups did not differ in activation or CD3 levels. In all four CD4+ subsets, TCRB CDR3 length was moderately but significantly shorter in type 1 diabetes patients. Because small numbers of individuals were included in the HLA sub-analyses, any influence of HLA type on TCRB rearrangement was left unresolved.

All of the isolated RNA was reverse transcribed with the High Capacity cDNA Reverse Transcription Kit, so expressed TCRB transcripts were sequenced. Deep immunoSEQ sequencing was performed on naive, central memory and regulatory T cell samples, with an average of about 3.6 million total reads per sample. Sorted cells were lysed in RLT buffer and RNA was extracted with DNase-treated RNeasy Micro or Mini kits, depending on cell number. To prevent cross-contamination, each cell subset was processed individually, whereas patient and healthy donor samples were processed jointly. The immunoSEQ multiplex PCR was used to amplify TCRB sequences from cDNA, generating 87-bp fragments that spanned the CDR3 region. The amplicons were sequenced using the Illumina HiSeq platform. In the source study's methods: PCR bias was corrected computationally using synthetic template baselines, and reads within Hamming distance 2 were collapsed, with unmergeable singletons discarded. Reads were aligned against IMGT to assign V, D and J genes, CDR3 length and insertions or deletions at six rearrangement sites. Within each subset, clonotype counts were normalized to the number of sorted cells before true diversity and Gini coefficients were calculated with the tcR R package. The overlap coefficient, calculated on TCRB nucleotide sequences, was used to quantify repertoire sharing. Out-of-frame TCRB sequences from naive cells were analyzed to stand in for the pre-selection repertoire. TCRdb's version of the immuneACCESS table is confined to in-frame rearrangements and falls short of the full clone set. An unresolved V gene accounts for under half of the shortfall where checked; the remainder is of unknown origin. V and J calls and clone size are those listed in that table; D and trimming were worked out from the DNA. For this sample the table gives about 710,000 clones, of which more than 13% were detected only once. Together, the top ten hold around 0.04% of the sample.

This receptor was identified in a man aged 18 to 35 with type 1 diabetes. Specimen: naive CD4+ T cells from blood. This sample's cell subset or site label indicates: true naive CD4+ T cells. Recombination joined TRBV25-1 with TRBJ2-7; TRBD1 fits 7 bases in the junction. This receptor carries the CDR3 CASSVTGSYEQYF. The bases are TGTGCCAGCAGTGTGACAGGGAGCTACGAGCAGTACTTC.